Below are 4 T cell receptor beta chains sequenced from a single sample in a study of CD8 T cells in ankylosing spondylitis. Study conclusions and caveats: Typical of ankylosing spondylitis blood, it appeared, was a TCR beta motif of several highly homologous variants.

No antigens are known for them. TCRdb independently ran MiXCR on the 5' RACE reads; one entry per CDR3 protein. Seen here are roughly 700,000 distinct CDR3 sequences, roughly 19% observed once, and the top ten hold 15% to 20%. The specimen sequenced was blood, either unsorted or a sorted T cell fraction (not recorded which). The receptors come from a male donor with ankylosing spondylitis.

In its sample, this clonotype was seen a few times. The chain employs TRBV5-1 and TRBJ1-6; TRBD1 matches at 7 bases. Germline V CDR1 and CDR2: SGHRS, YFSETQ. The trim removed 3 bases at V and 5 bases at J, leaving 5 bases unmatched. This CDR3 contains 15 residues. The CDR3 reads CASSSKTGNNSPLHF. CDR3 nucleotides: TGCGCCAGCAGCTCGAAGACAGGGAATAATTCACCCCTCCACTTT.

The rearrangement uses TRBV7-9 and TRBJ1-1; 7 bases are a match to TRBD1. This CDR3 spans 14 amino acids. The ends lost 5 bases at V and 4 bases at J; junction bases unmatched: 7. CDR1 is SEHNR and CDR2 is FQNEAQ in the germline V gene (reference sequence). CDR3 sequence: CASSAWGQSTEAFF. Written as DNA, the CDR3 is TGTGCCAGCAGCGCCTGGGGACAGTCCACTGAAGCTTTCTTT.

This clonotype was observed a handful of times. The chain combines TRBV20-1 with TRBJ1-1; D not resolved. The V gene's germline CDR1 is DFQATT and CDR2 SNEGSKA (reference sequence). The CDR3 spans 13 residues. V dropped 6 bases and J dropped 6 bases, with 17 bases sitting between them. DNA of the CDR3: TGCAGTGCCCCAGGTCTGGGGTCGTCTGAAGCTTTCTTT. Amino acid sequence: CSAPGLGSSEAFF.

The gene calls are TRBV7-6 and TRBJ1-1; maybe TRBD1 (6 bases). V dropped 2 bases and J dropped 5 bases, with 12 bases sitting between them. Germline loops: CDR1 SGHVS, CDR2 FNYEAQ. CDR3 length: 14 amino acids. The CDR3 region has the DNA TGTGCCAGCAGCTTAACATTAGGGGGAACTGAAGCTTTCTTT. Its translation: CASSLTLGGTEAFF.